This is a list of T cell receptor beta chains from one sample in a study of T cell responses to AZD1222 COVID-19 vaccine. Clones were read by immunoSEQ multiplex PCR, and TCRdb kept only the in-frame ones, dropping some. The sample contains more than 150,000 clones, over 90% of which appear only once. Sequences were derived from peripheral blood, sampled 28 days after the second AZD1222 dose. These receptors were obtained from an adult who received the AZD1222 COVID-19 vaccine. Both conserved end residues are part of each CDR3. A D gene is named only where the DNA matches it firmly. Clone size is shown for a subset of rows, as once, few, many or a class of expanded clone.

abundance: NA; j_gene: TRBJ2-1; d_gene: NA; v_gene: TRBV10-1; CDR3nt: TGCGCCACGGCAGGGGGGGATGAGCAGTTCTTC; CDR3aa: CATAGGDEQFF
abundance: NA; j_gene: TRBJ1-5; d_gene: NA; v_gene: TRBV2; CDR3nt: TGTGCCAGCAGCGAAGGCTTAGCCTTAAATCAGCCCCAGCATTTT; CDR3aa: CASSEGLALNQPQHF
abundance: NA; j_gene: TRBJ1-5; d_gene: NA; v_gene: TRBV19; CDR3nt: TGTGCCACCTCCGGGACACACAATCAGCCCCAGCATTTT; CDR3aa: CATSGTHNQPQHF
abundance: NA; j_gene: TRBJ2-3; d_gene: TRBD2; v_gene: TRBV5-1; CDR3nt: TGCGCCAGCAGCTTGGTCGCGGGAGGTGAAACAGATACGCAGTATTTT; CDR3aa: CASSLVAGGETDTQYF
abundance: NA; j_gene: TRBJ1-6; d_gene: NA; v_gene: TRBV7-3; CDR3nt: TGTGCCAGCAGCTGGAAGAGGCAGTCACCCCTCCACTTT; CDR3aa: CASSWKRQSPLHF
abundance: NA; j_gene: TRBJ1-1; d_gene: NA; v_gene: TRBV7-3; CDR3nt: TGTGCCAGCAGCCGCAGGGCAGAGCTTGAAGCTTTCTTT; CDR3aa: CASSRRAELEAFF
abundance: NA; j_gene: TRBJ2-1; d_gene: TRBD2; v_gene: TRBV6-5; CDR3nt: TGTGCCAGCAGTTACTCGAGGCTAGCGGGGCACGAGGAGCAGTTCTTC; CDR3aa: CASSYSRLAGHEEQFF
abundance: once; j_gene: TRBJ2-3; d_gene: TRBD1; v_gene: TRBV28; CDR3nt: TGTGCCAGCAGACTCGGACAGGGTGGAGCGGATACGCAGTATTTT; CDR3aa: CASRLGQGGADTQYF
abundance: NA; j_gene: TRBJ1-4; d_gene: NA; v_gene: TRBV7-2; CDR3nt: TGTGCCAGCAGCCAAATCAGGGCCCTCAGTGAAAAACTGTTTTTT; CDR3aa: CASSQIRALSEKLFF
abundance: NA; j_gene: TRBJ2-1; d_gene: TRBD2; v_gene: TRBV5-1; CDR3nt: TGCGCCAGCAGCTTTACTAGCGGCCGTTCCTACAATGAGCAGTTCTTC; CDR3aa: CASSFTSGRSYNEQFF
abundance: NA; j_gene: TRBJ2-2; d_gene: NA; v_gene: TRBV11-1; CDR3nt: TGTGCCAGCAGCTTGGCTCCAGGGTCCGGGGAGCTGTTTTTT; CDR3aa: CASSLAPGSGELFF
abundance: NA; j_gene: TRBJ2-1; d_gene: TRBD2; v_gene: TRBV7-9; CDR3nt: TGTGCCAGCAGCAGTGAGTGGACTAGTCCGTTCTTC; CDR3aa: CASSSEWTSPFF
abundance: NA; j_gene: TRBJ1-6; d_gene: NA; v_gene: TRBV2; CDR3nt: TGTGCCAGCGGCCCTAGGTTTAATTCACCCCTCCACTTT; CDR3aa: CASGPRFNSPLHF
abundance: NA; j_gene: TRBJ1-4; d_gene: NA; v_gene: TRBV6-5; CDR3nt: TGTGCCAGCAGTTCCTCGGGGGTCCTGGGAGAAAAACTGTTTTTT; CDR3aa: CASSSSGVLGEKLFF
abundance: NA; j_gene: TRBJ2-2; d_gene: NA; v_gene: TRBV7-3; CDR3nt: TGTGCCAGCAGCGTAGACCGGGACGCCACCGGGGAGCTGTTTTTT; CDR3aa: CASSVDRDATGELFF
abundance: once; j_gene: TRBJ1-5; d_gene: NA; v_gene: TRBV10-3; CDR3nt: TGTGCCATTTCCCGGGGGGGTAATCAGCCCCAGCATTTT; CDR3aa: CAISRGGNQPQHF
abundance: once; j_gene: TRBJ2-2; d_gene: TRBD1; v_gene: TRBV9; CDR3nt: TGTGCCAGCAGCGTAGGACAGGGGGCGAGCGGGGAGCTGTTTTTT; CDR3aa: CASSVGQGASGELFF
abundance: NA; j_gene: TRBJ2-3; d_gene: NA; v_gene: TRBV10-3; CDR3nt: TGTGCCATCAGTGAGGTCGGAGCCGATACGCAGTATTTT; CDR3aa: CAISEVGADTQYF
abundance: NA; j_gene: TRBJ1-4; d_gene: NA; v_gene: TRBV18; CDR3nt: TGTGCCAGCTCACCACCGGGACACGGTAATGAAAAACTGTTTTTT; CDR3aa: CASSPPGHGNEKLFF
abundance: NA; j_gene: TRBJ2-7; d_gene: NA; v_gene: TRBV5-1; CDR3nt: TGCGCCAGCAGCTTGGGGGCTCAGCCCTACGAGCAGTACTTC; CDR3aa: CASSLGAQPYEQYF
abundance: NA; j_gene: TRBJ2-1; d_gene: TRBD1; v_gene: TRBV11-2; CDR3nt: TGTGCCAGCAGCTCGGGACAGATTTCCTACAATGAGCAGTTCTTC; CDR3aa: CASSSGQISYNEQFF
abundance: NA; j_gene: TRBJ1-5; d_gene: NA; v_gene: TRBV2; CDR3nt: TGTGCCAGCAGTGTTGAGATCAATCAGCCCCAGCATTTT; CDR3aa: CASSVEINQPQHF
abundance: NA; j_gene: TRBJ1-4; d_gene: NA; v_gene: TRBV28; CDR3nt: TGTGCCAGCAGTTTGTCAGGGGCCGGGGAAAAACTGTTTTTT; CDR3aa: CASSLSGAGEKLFF
abundance: once; j_gene: TRBJ1-1; d_gene: NA; v_gene: TRBV9; CDR3nt: TGTGCCAGCAGCGCGTGGGCAGAGAACACTGAAGCTTTCTTT; CDR3aa: CASSAWAENTEAFF
abundance: NA; j_gene: TRBJ1-1; d_gene: NA; v_gene: TRBV25-1; CDR3nt: TGTGCCAGCAGTGAATCGCTGCTAGCGAACACTGAAGCTTTCTTT; CDR3aa: CASSESLLANTEAFF
abundance: NA; j_gene: TRBJ2-5; d_gene: TRBD2; v_gene: TRBV2; CDR3nt: TGTGCCAGCCAGGGACTAGCTAAGGAGACCCAGTACTTC; CDR3aa: CASQGLAKETQYF
abundance: NA; j_gene: TRBJ2-1; d_gene: NA; v_gene: TRBV9; CDR3nt: TGTGCCAGCAGCGCCTTCGGGACCTACAATGAGCAGTTCTTC; CDR3aa: CASSAFGTYNEQFF
abundance: NA; j_gene: TRBJ1-6; d_gene: NA; v_gene: TRBV29-1; CDR3nt: TGCAGCGCCGACCTGGGGGGCCCAGGTTCACCCCTCCACTTT; CDR3aa: CSADLGGPGSPLHF
abundance: NA; j_gene: TRBJ2-1; d_gene: NA; v_gene: TRBV11-2; CDR3nt: TGTGCCAGCAGCTTCCTTGCGGGCCTACGGTCCGGTAGCAATGAGCAGTTCTTC; CDR3aa: CASSFLAGLRSGSNEQFF
abundance: NA; j_gene: TRBJ1-6; d_gene: TRBD1; v_gene: TRBV9; CDR3nt: TGTGCCAGCAGCCCACGGACAGGTATTCCCCTCCACTTT; CDR3aa: CASSPRTGIPLHF
abundance: NA; j_gene: TRBJ2-3; d_gene: NA; v_gene: TRBV5-4; CDR3nt: TGTGCCAGCAGCTGGACCGTCGCAGATACGCAGTATTTT; CDR3aa: CASSWTVADTQYF
abundance: NA; j_gene: TRBJ2-7; d_gene: NA; v_gene: TRBV28; CDR3nt: TGTGCCAGCAGTTCCGCCTATGGGGGTAGGGACTCCTACGAGCAGTACTTC; CDR3aa: CASSSAYGGRDSYEQYF
abundance: NA; j_gene: TRBJ2-3; d_gene: TRBD2; v_gene: TRBV7-6; CDR3nt: TGTGCCAGCAGCCATGGACTAGCGGGGGCCACAGATACGCAGTATTTT; CDR3aa: CASSHGLAGATDTQYF
abundance: NA; j_gene: TRBJ2-2; d_gene: TRBD1; v_gene: TRBV19; CDR3nt: TGTGCCAGTAGCTCGGACAGGGGCACCGGGGAGCTGTTTTTT; CDR3aa: CASSSDRGTGELFF
abundance: NA; j_gene: TRBJ2-2; d_gene: NA; v_gene: TRBV28; CDR3nt: TGTGCCAGCAGTTTATCCGAGGAGCTGTTTTTT; CDR3aa: CASSLSEELFF
abundance: NA; j_gene: TRBJ2-3; d_gene: NA; v_gene: TRBV6-6; CDR3nt: TGTGCCACCTGGCAGGGCCGTGGTACAGATACGCAGTATTTT; CDR3aa: CATWQGRGTDTQYF
abundance: NA; j_gene: TRBJ2-7; d_gene: NA; v_gene: TRBV5-4; CDR3nt: TGTGCCAGCAGTTTGGACCCAGTGGTCGAGCAGTACTTC; CDR3aa: CASSLDPVVEQYF
abundance: once; j_gene: TRBJ2-6; d_gene: NA; v_gene: TRBV7-6; CDR3nt: TGTGCCAGCAGCCCTGGACAGAGCATGAGGGGCCTGACTTTC; CDR3aa: CASSPGQSMRGLTF
abundance: NA; j_gene: TRBJ1-5; d_gene: NA; v_gene: TRBV7-9; CDR3nt: TGTGCCAGCAGCTCCCAGGGGCCTCGTAATCAGCCCCAGCATTTT; CDR3aa: CASSSQGPRNQPQHF
abundance: once; j_gene: TRBJ2-2; d_gene: NA; v_gene: TRBV7-3; CDR3nt: TGTGCCAGCAGCCGGACGGGGGTCACCGGGGAGCTGTTTTTT; CDR3aa: CASSRTGVTGELFF
abundance: NA; j_gene: TRBJ2-2; d_gene: NA; v_gene: TRBV7-2; CDR3nt: TGTGCCAGCAGCTTAGAGGTGGGGGTTGTCACCGGGGAGCTGTTTTTT; CDR3aa: CASSLEVGVVTGELFF
abundance: NA; j_gene: TRBJ2-1; d_gene: NA; v_gene: TRBV6-6; CDR3nt: TGTGCCAGCACCCCCCGGGGGCTCAGGGATGAGCAGTTCTTC; CDR3aa: CASTPRGLRDEQFF
abundance: NA; j_gene: TRBJ1-1; d_gene: NA; v_gene: TRBV20-1; CDR3nt: TGCAGTGCTAGTAGGGTGAACACTGAAGCTTTCTTT; CDR3aa: CSASRVNTEAFF
abundance: NA; j_gene: TRBJ2-7; d_gene: TRBD1; v_gene: TRBV10-3; CDR3nt: TGTGCCATCAGGACAGGGGGCGAGCAGTACTTC; CDR3aa: CAIRTGGEQYF
abundance: NA; j_gene: TRBJ2-6; d_gene: NA; v_gene: TRBV6-5; CDR3nt: TGTGCCAGCATTCAAGCTGGGGCCAACGTCCTGACTTTC; CDR3aa: CASIQAGANVLTF
abundance: NA; j_gene: TRBJ1-1; d_gene: NA; v_gene: TRBV7-9; CDR3nt: TGTGCCAGCAGCACGGCACAAGGAAAAGCTTTCTTT; CDR3aa: CASSTAQGKAFF
abundance: NA; j_gene: TRBJ1-2; d_gene: NA; v_gene: TRBV19; CDR3nt: TGTGCCAGTAGCACCTCGGTGGGGGCGTTTGGCTACACCTTC; CDR3aa: CASSTSVGAFGYTF
abundance: NA; j_gene: TRBJ1-6; d_gene: NA; v_gene: TRBV6-1; CDR3nt: TGTGCCAGCAGTGAACGAGGAACAGGGACGAATTCACCCCTCCACTTT; CDR3aa: CASSERGTGTNSPLHF